The sequence of this TCR beta chain was determined in a study of blood T cell repertoires in COVID-19. Across the whole study: Donors in the United States, Italy and Spain gave samples during acute or convalescent COVID-19. Sources were T cells, B-cell-depleted T cells, or PBMCs; the material itself was cDNA or gDNA.

CDR3 length: 12 residues. Looked up from germline, CDR1 is SQVTM and CDR2 is ANQGSEA. V shed 4 bases and J shed 2 bases, with 8 bases lying between them. Some clones are missing from TCRdb's copy, which holds only in-frame ones; the method was immunoSEQ multiplex PCR. Altogether fewer than 70,000 clones are present, roughly 80% being singletons, with the ten largest covering more than 9.5%. Sequenced: peripheral blood. This clonotype was sampled from a woman aged 80 or over with acute or convalescent COVID-19. The rearrangement joins TRBV29-1 to TRBJ1-2; possible D gene TRBD1, 5 bases. The CDR3, as DNA: TGCAGCGTTGTCCCAGGGAACTATGGCTACACCTTC. Protein product: CSVVPGNYGYTF.